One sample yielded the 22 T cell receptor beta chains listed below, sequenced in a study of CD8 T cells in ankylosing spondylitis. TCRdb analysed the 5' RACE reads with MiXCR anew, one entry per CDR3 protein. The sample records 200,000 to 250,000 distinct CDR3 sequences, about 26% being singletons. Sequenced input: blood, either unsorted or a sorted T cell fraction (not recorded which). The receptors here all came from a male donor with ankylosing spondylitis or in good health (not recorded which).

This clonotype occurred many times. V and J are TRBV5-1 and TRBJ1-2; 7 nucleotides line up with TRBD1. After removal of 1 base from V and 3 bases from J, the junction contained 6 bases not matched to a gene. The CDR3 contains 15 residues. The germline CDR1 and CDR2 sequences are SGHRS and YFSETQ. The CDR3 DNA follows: TGCGCCAGCAGCTTGTGGCCAGGGGGAGACTATGGCTACACCTTC. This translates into CASSLWPGGDYGYTF.

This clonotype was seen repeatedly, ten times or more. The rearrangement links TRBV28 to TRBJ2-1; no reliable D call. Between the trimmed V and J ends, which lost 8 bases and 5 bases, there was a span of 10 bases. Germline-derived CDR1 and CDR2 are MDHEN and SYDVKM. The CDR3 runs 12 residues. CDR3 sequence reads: CASWAAHNEQFF. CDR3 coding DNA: TGTGCCAGCTGGGCCGCACACAATGAGCAGTTCTTC. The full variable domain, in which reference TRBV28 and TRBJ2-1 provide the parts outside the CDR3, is DVKVTQSSRYLVKRTGEKVFLECVQDMDHENMFWYRQDPGLGLRLIYFSYDVKMKEKGDIPEGYSVSREKKERFSLILESASTNQTSMYLCASWAAHNEQFFGPGTRLTVL.

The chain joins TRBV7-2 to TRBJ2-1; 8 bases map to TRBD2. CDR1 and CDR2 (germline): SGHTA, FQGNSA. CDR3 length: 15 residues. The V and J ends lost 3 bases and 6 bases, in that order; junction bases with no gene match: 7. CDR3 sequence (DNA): TGTGCCAGCAGCTTGTCCGGGACTAGTGTCAATGAGCAGTTCTTC. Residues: CASSLSGTSVNEQFF.

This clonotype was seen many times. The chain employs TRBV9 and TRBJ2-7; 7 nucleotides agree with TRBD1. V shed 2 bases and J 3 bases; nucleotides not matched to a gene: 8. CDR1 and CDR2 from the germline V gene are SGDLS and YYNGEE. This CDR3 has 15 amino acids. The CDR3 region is CASSVAPQGDYEQYF. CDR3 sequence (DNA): TGTGCCAGCAGCGTTGCCCCCCAGGGGGACTACGAGCAGTACTTC.

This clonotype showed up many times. The CDR3 coding sequence is TGCAGCGTGTCACAGGGTAATTCGGGCTACACCTTC. It encodes CSVSQGNSGYTF. The rearrangement links TRBV29-1 to TRBJ1-2, with D possibly TRBD1 on 6 matching bases. The CDR3 consists of 12 residues. V was pared by 6 bases and J by 8 bases, with 16 bases between. Germline CDR1 and CDR2: SQVTM and ANQGSEA.

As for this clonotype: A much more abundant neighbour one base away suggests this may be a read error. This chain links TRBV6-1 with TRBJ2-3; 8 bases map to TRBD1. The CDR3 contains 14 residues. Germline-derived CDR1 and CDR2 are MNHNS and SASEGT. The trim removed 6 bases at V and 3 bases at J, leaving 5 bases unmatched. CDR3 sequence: CASSSGQATDTQYF. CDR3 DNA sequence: TGTGCCAGCAGCTCGGGACAGGCGACAGATACGCAGTATTTT.

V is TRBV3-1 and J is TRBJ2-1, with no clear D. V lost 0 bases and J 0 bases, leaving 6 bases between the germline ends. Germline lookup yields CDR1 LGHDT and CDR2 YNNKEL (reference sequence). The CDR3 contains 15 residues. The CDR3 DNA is TGTGCCAGCAGCCAAGACAGATTCTCCTACAATGAGCAGTTCTTC. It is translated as CASSQDRFSYNEQFF.

The CDR3 DNA reads TGTGCCAGCAGGCGGACCCGATTTGAAGCTTTCTTT. As protein: CASRRTRFEAFF. This chain links TRBV6-5 with TRBJ1-1; D unclear. Trimming removed 6 bases at V and 7 bases at J, with 12 bases between. The V gene's germline CDR1 is MNHEY and CDR2 SVGAGI. This CDR3 spans 12 amino acids.

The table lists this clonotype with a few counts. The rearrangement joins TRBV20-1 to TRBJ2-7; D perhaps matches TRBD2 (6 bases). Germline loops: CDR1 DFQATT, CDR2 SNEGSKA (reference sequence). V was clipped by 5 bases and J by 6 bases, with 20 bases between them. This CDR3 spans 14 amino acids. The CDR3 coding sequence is TGCAGTGCTCCAGTGCCCGGGACTTCTGGCGAGCAGTACTTC. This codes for CSAPVPGTSGEQYF.

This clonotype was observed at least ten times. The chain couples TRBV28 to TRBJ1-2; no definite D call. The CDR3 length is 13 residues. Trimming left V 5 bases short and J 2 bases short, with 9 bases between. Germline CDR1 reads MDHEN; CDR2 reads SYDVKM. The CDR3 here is CASSLGSNYGYTF. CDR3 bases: TGTGCCAGCAGTCTGGGTTCCAACTATGGCTACACCTTC.

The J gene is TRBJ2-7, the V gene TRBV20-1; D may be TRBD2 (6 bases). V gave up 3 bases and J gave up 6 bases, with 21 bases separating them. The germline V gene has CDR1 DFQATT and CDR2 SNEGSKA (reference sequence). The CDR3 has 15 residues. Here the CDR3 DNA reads TGCAGTGCTAGTGACCCGGGACTCACGCCGTTCGAGCAGTACTTC. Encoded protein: CSASDPGLTPFEQYF.

CDR3 residues: CASSSGVANEKLFF. The CDR3 DNA follows: TGCGCCAGCAGCTCAGGGGTTGCTAATGAAAAACTGTTTTTT. This chain joins TRBV5-1 and TRBJ1-4, with a weak D call TRBD1 (6 bases). The length of the CDR3 is 14 residues. V was shortened by 3 bases and J by 3 bases, with 9 bases between the two germline ends. CDR1 is SGHRS, CDR2 YFSETQ, per germline. The full variable domain, rest sourced from reference TRBV5-1 and TRBJ1-4, is KAGVTQTPRYLIKTRGQQVTLSCSPISGHRSVSWYQQTPGQGLQFLFEYFSETQRNKGNFPGRFSGRQFSNSRSEMNVSTLELGDSALYLCASSSGVANEKLFFGSGTQLSVL.

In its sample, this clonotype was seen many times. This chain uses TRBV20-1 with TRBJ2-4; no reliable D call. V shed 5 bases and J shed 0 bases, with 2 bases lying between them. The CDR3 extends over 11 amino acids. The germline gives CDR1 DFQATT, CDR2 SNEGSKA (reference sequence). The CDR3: CSAEAKNIQYF. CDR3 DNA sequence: TGCAGTGCTGAAGCCAAAAACATTCAGTACTTC.

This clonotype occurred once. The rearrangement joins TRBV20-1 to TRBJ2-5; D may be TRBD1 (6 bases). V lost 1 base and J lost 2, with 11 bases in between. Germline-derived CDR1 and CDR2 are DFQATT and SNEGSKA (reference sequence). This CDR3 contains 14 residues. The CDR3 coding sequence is TGCAGTGCTAGAGCAGGGGTTGGACAAGAGACCCAGTACTTC. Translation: CSARAGVGQETQYF.

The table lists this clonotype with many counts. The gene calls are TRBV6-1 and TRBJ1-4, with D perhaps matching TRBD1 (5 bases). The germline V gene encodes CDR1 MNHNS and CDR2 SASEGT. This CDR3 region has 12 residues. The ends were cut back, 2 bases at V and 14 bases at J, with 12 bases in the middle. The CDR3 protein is CASSESAGKLFF. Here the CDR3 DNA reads TGTGCCAGCAGTGAATCGGCAGGGAAGCTGTTTTTT.

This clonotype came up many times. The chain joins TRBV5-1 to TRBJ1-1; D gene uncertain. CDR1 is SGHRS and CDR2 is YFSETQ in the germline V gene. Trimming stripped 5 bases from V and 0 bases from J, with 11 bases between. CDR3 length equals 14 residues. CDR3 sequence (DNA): TGCGCCAGCAGTATTGGTCCGGTGAACACTGAAGCTTTCTTT. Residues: CASSIGPVNTEAFF.

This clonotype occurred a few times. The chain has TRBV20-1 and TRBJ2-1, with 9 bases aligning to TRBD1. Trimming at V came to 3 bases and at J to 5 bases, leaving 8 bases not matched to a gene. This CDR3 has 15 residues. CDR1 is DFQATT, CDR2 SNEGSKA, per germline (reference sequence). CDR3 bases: TGCAGTGCTAGCCTCCCGGGACAGGGCCACAATGAGCAGTTCTTC. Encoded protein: CSASLPGQGHNEQFF.

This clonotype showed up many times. CDR3 sequence: CASSGQGRTQYF. CDR3 nucleotides: TGTGCCAGCAGCGGACAGGGTCGGACCCAGTACTTC. The chain has TRBV12-3 or TRBV12-4 and TRBJ2-5; 8 nucleotides line up with TRBD1. Germline trimming cut 6 bases from V and 7 bases from J; bases unmatched to any gene: 4. The CDR3 runs 12 residues.

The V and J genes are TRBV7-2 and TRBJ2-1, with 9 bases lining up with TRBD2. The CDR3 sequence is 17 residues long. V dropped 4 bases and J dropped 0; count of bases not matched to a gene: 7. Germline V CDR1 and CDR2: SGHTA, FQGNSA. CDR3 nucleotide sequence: TGTGCCAGCAGCTCCCGACTAGCGGCCTTCTCCTACAATGAGCAGTTCTTC. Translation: CASSSRLAAFSYNEQFF.

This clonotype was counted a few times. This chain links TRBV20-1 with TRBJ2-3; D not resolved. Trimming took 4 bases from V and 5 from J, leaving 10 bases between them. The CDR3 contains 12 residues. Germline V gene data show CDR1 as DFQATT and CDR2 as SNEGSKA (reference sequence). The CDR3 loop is CSAKQMGDTQYF. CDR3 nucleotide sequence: TGCAGTGCTAAACAAATGGGAGATACGCAGTATTTT.

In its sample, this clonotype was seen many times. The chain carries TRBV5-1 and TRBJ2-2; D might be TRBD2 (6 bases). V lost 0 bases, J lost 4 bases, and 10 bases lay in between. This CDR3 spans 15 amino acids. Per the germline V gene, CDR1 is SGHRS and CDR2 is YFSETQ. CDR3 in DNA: TGCGCCAGCAGCTTGGATGTGGGAGGCACCGGGGAGCTGTTTTTT. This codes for CASSLDVGGTGELFF.

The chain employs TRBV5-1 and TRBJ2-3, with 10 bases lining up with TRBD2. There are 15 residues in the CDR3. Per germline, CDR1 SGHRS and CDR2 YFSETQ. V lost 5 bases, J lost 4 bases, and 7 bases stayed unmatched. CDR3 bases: TGCGCCAGCAGGATCGACAGCGGGAGGGCAGATACGCAGTATTTT. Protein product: CASRIDSGRADTQYF.